This T cell receptor beta chain was profiled in a study of CXCR3-negative and CXCR3-positive naive CD8 T cells. Regarding the study as a whole: For CXCR3-positive naive cells, TRB CDR3s were more hydrophobic than those of CXCR3-negative naive cells. Much lower diversity was found in memory CD8+ cells, while both naive subsets had comparably high diversity. TRB CDR3 properties served as the basis for inferring TCR strength, and surface CD5 was comparable between naive subsets.

Measured by frequency, this clonotype is medium-sized. Its target is not known. With UMI labels, 5' RACE was used to prepare the TRB cDNA libraries. TCRdb reprocessed the 5' RACE reads, keeping one entry per CDR3 protein, no DNA. The sample's table shows around 8,400 distinct CDR3 sequences. Those CD8+ T cells considered naive were CD45RO-CCR7+CD27+CD95-. CDR1 and CDR2 (germline): MNHNS, SASEGT. CDR3 size: 14 residues. This chain joins TRBV6-1 and TRBJ2-7. The sequence derives from a human donor in good health. Some clones in this sample may be carry-over from other donors' samples. Sequencing was carried out using naive CXCR3- CD8+ T cells from blood. Subset in this sample: CD45RO-CCR7+CD27+CD95- naive CD8+ T cells lacking CXCR3 (TNR3-). Here the CDR3 reads CASSETPYIAEQYF.